Listed here are 25 T cell receptor beta chains from one sample, sequenced in a study of blood T cell repertoires in COVID-19. Generated by immunoSEQ multiplex PCR, the TCRdb table keeps only in-frame clones and is missing some. The repertoire holds approximately 200,000 clones, with 84% as singletons. Sequenced sample: peripheral blood. These receptors all come from a woman of 80 years or more with COVID-19, enrolled during active disease.

The chain is built from TRBV6-5 and TRBJ2-1; D not certain. From germline, CDR1 is MNHEY and CDR2 SVGAGI. This CDR3 is 13 amino acids long. The V end lost 6 bases, the J end lost 4 bases, and 10 bases lay between the germline ends. Written as DNA, the CDR3 is TGTGCCAGCAGCGCCGGTCGATACAATGAGCAGTTCTTC. It encodes CASSAGRYNEQFF.

This chain links TRBV19 with TRBJ2-2, with TRBD2 matching over 9 bases. The ends lost 8 bases at V and 6 bases at J; junction bases unmatched: 7. This CDR3 region has 14 residues. Germline CDR1 is LNHDA and CDR2 is SQIVND (reference sequence). CDR3 sequence (DNA): TGTGCCAGTCGCGGGGGGGGTATCGCCGGGGAGCTGTTTTTT. Encoded protein: CASRGGGIAGELFF.

This clone turned up a few times. The J gene is TRBJ2-4, the V gene TRBV7-9, with D perhaps TRBD1 (6 bases). Germline V gene data show CDR1 as SEHNR and CDR2 as FQNEAQ (reference sequence). The CDR3 totals 17 residues. V lost 1 base and J 3 bases, leaving 16 bases between the germline ends. CDR3 in DNA: TGTGCCAGCAGCTTAGACGTTGGGGGCCTTGGCAAAAACATTCAGTACTTC. It encodes CASSLDVGGLGKNIQYF.

The rearrangement uses TRBV20-1 and TRBJ1-5; no clear D. This CDR3 has 14 residues. CDR1 and CDR2 (germline): DFQATT, SNEGSKA (reference sequence). The germline V and J ends were trimmed by 3 bases and 0 bases, with 9 bases remaining between them. CDR3 in DNA: TGCAGTGCTAGTCAGCAGGTTAGCAATCAGCCCCAGCATTTT. Its translation is CSASQQVSNQPQHF.

This chain links TRBV12-3 or TRBV12-4 with TRBJ1-1, with D possibly matching TRBD1 (5 bases). With 5 bases removed from V and 4 bases from J, the gap between germline ends came to 11 bases. The CDR3 has 13 amino acids. This chain's CDR3 is CASSAQGFTEAFF. The CDR3 bases are TGTGCCAGCAGTGCTCAGGGTTTCACTGAAGCTTTCTTT.

This clone was recorded once. The identical CDR3 is also encoded by other nucleotide sequences in the sample. This sequence joins TRBV5-1 and TRBJ1-1; 9 bases align to TRBD1. The germline V gene has CDR1 SGHRS and CDR2 YFSETQ. There are 16 residues in the CDR3. V shed 2 bases, J shed 0 bases, and the junction held 5 bases outside the gene matches. The CDR3 loop is CASSLGQGLMNTEAFF. The DNA for the CDR3 is TGCGCCAGCAGCTTAGGACAGGGGCTGATGAACACTGAAGCTTTCTTT. The full variable domain, rest sourced from reference TRBV5-1 and TRBJ1-1, is KAGVTQTPRYLIKTRGQQVTLSCSPISGHRSVSWYQQTPGQGLQFLFEYFSETQRNKGNFPGRFSGRQFSNSRSEMNVSTLELGDSALYLCASSLGQGLMNTEAFFGQGTRLTVV.

The J gene is TRBJ1-5, the V gene TRBV24-1, with D possibly being TRBD1 (6 bases). CDR3 length: 17 amino acids. Germline CDR1 reads KGHDR; CDR2 reads SFDVKD. The V end lost 5 bases, the J end lost 4 bases, and 20 bases lay between the germline ends. CDR3 sequence: CATSGRVSGVWNQPQHF. CDR3 in DNA: TGTGCCACCAGTGGACGAGTTTCAGGGGTTTGGAATCAGCCCCAGCATTTT.

The rearrangement uses TRBV12-3 or TRBV12-4 and TRBJ2-1; D uncertain. With 6 bases removed from V and 9 bases from J, the gap between germline ends came to 9 bases. This CDR3 contains 11 residues. As DNA, the CDR3 is TGTGCCAGCAGCCTAGAGGCTGAGCAGTTCTTC. Translated, it gives CASSLEAEQFF.

This rearrangement joins TRBV6-5 to TRBJ1-2; D is possibly TRBD1 (5 bases). V shed 0 bases and J shed 6 bases, with 14 bases lying between them. Per germline, CDR1 MNHEY and CDR2 SVGAGI. CDR3 size: 15 residues. The CDR3 is CASSYSGGRADGYTF. CDR3 in DNA: TGTGCCAGCAGTTACTCCGGGGGACGGGCGGATGGCTACACCTTC.

This sequence joins TRBV19 and TRBJ2-2, with TRBD2 as a possible D gene (5 bases). V lost 4 bases, J lost 1 base, and 16 bases lay in between. CDR3 length: 17 residues. Germline V gene lookup returns CDR1 LNHDA and CDR2 SQIVND (reference sequence). The CDR3 loop reads CASSRPLAIMNTGELFF. The CDR3 region has the DNA TGTGCCAGTAGTAGACCGCTAGCAATAATGAACACCGGGGAGCTGTTTTTT.

As to this clone: Other DNA sequences of this sample code for an identical CDR3. Here the CDR3 DNA reads TGTGCCAGCAGCCAACTAGCGGACGAGCAGTACTTC. Protein product: CASSQLADEQYF. The J gene is TRBJ2-7, the V gene TRBV3-1 (or the pseudogene TRBV3-2), with 7 bases lining up with TRBD2. The ends lost 2 bases at V and 5 bases at J; junction bases unmatched: 0. The CDR3 extends over 12 amino acids. CDR1 and CDR2 from the germline V gene are LGHDT and YNNKEL (reference sequence).

V gene TRBV20-1 combines with J gene TRBJ2-5; D is possibly TRBD2 (6 bases). The CDR3 has 11 residues. Deletions cut 5 bases from V and 4 bases from J, with 8 bases between. Germline values: CDR1 DFQATT, CDR2 SNEGSKA (reference sequence). The CDR3 reads CSAEEGETQYF. In DNA, the CDR3 is TGCAGTGCTGAGGAGGGAGAGACCCAGTACTTC.

The V call is TRBV3-1 (or the pseudogene TRBV3-2), the J call TRBJ1-1, with TRBD1 identical over 7 bases. With V trimmed by 1 base and J by 11 bases, 19 bases remained unmatched. The CDR3 has 17 residues. Germline V CDR1 and CDR2: LGHDT, YNNKEL (reference sequence). CDR3 loop: CASSQGTGPKIGGGAFF. DNA of the CDR3: TGTGCCAGCAGCCAAGGGACAGGCCCCAAAATAGGGGGTGGTGCTTTCTTT.

V usage is TRBV7-9 and J usage is TRBJ1-2; D is perhaps TRBD1 (5 bases). Germline assignment: CDR1 SEHNR and CDR2 FQNEAQ (reference sequence). This CDR3 is built from 14 residues. With 0 bases removed from V and 5 bases from J, the gap between germline ends came to 10 bases. In DNA form, the CDR3 reads TGTGCCAGCAGCTTAGCAACAGGCCGATATGGCTACACCTTC. It translates to CASSLATGRYGYTF.

This chain joins TRBV15 and TRBJ2-7; no definite D call. The CDR3 is made up of 14 amino acids. Deletions cut 4 bases from V and 0 bases from J, with 10 bases between. From germline, CDR1 is LNHNV and CDR2 YYDKDF (reference sequence). The CDR3 nucleotides read TGTGCCACCAGCACCCTCAAGAGCTCCTACGAGCAGTACTTC. Residues: CATSTLKSSYEQYF.

This rearrangement joins TRBV3-1 (or the pseudogene TRBV3-2) to TRBJ2-3, with 10 nucleotides matching TRBD2. Germline trimming cut 3 bases from V and 6 bases from J; bases unmatched to any gene: 15. Per germline, CDR1 LGHDT and CDR2 YNNKEL (reference sequence). The CDR3 covers 18 residues. This chain's CDR3 is CASSHGSLSSGGRDTQYF. CDR3 sequence (DNA): TGTGCCAGCAGCCATGGTTCCCTCTCTAGCGGGGGTCGCGATACGCAGTATTTT.

The chain has TRBV6-5 and TRBJ1-1, with unresolved D. Germline V CDR1 and CDR2: MNHEY, SVGAGI. Trimming cost V 7 bases and J 9 bases, with 12 bases left between them. There are 11 residues in the CDR3. For the CDR3, the DNA is TGTGCCAGCAAGAGAGAGACTAAAGCTTTCTTT. Protein product: CASKRETKAFF.

This chain connects TRBV3-1 (or the pseudogene TRBV3-2) to TRBJ1-1; no firm D call. Germline CDR1 is LGHDT and CDR2 is YNNKEL (reference sequence). Between the trimmed V and J ends, which lost 8 bases and 1 base, there was a span of 11 bases. The CDR3 length is 13 residues. CDR3 region: CASATTENTEAFF. CDR3 bases: TGTGCCAGCGCAACCACAGAGAACACTGAAGCTTTCTTT.

This clone was observed once. The V gene is TRBV9, the J gene TRBJ1-1; D may be TRBD1 (5 bases). Deletions cut 4 bases from V and 1 base from J, with 8 bases between. The length of the CDR3 is 13 residues. Per the germline V gene, CDR1 is SGDLS and CDR2 is YYNGEE. CDR3 DNA: TGTGCCAGCAGCCTGCAGGGGAACACTGAAGCTTTCTTT. It codes for CASSLQGNTEAFF.

J is TRBJ2-2 and V is TRBV5-1, with 10 bases aligning to TRBD2. The CDR3 extends over 15 amino acids. Trimming cost V 5 bases and J 3 bases; bases outside gene matches: 4. CDR1 is SGHRS, CDR2 YFSETQ, per germline. CDR3 coding DNA: TGCGCCAGCAGAGCCCTAGCGGGAGACACCGGGGAGCTGTTTTTT. Translating it yields CASRALAGDTGELFF. The variable domain in full, completed from reference TRBV5-1 and TRBJ2-2, reads KAGVTQTPRYLIKTRGQQVTLSCSPISGHRSVSWYQQTPGQGLQFLFEYFSETQRNKGNFPGRFSGRQFSNSRSEMNVSTLELGDSALYLCASRALAGDTGELFFGEGSRLTVL.

CDR3 sequence reads: CASRPTGMNTEAFF. The DNA for the CDR3 is TGCGCCAGCCGACCGACAGGGATGAACACTGAAGCTTTCTTT. This rearrangement joins TRBV10-2 to TRBJ1-1; 7 bases agree with TRBD1. Germline V gene data show CDR1 as WSHSY and CDR2 as SAAADI. V was pared by 8 bases and J by 0 bases, with 6 bases of the junction left unmatched. CDR3 length: 14 amino acids.

This chain uses TRBV28 with TRBJ2-7, with 7 bases fitting TRBD2. Germline assignment: CDR1 MDHEN and CDR2 SYDVKM. This CDR3 has 13 amino acids. Trimming removed 2 bases from V and 7 bases from J; junction bases left unmatched: 5. The CDR3: CASSLQREREQYF. CDR3 coding DNA: TGTGCCAGCAGTTTACAGCGGGAACGAGAGCAGTACTTC.

The chain has TRBV2 and TRBJ1-2; 10 nucleotides agree with TRBD1. CDR1 and CDR2 (germline): SNHLY, FYNNEI. After removal of 4 bases from V and 6 bases from J, the junction contained 8 bases not matched to a gene. This CDR3 region has 15 residues. CDR3 DNA: TGTGCCAGCAGTGCCCTCCCGGGACAGGGGAATGGCTACACCTTC. It encodes CASSALPGQGNGYTF.

This CDR3 reads CASSRDVEGRQPQHF. Here the CDR3 DNA reads TGTGCCAGCAGCAGGGACGTCGAGGGGAGGCAGCCCCAGCATTTT. The rearrangement joins TRBV9 to TRBJ1-5, with a tentative D call TRBD1 (5 bases). Trimming pared 4 bases from V and 7 bases from J, leaving 18 bases between. The CDR3 is 15 residues long. Germline V gene data show CDR1 as SGDLS and CDR2 as YYNGEE. The variable domain in full, with the rest retrieved from reference TRBV9 and TRBJ1-5, is DSGVTQTPKHLITATGQRVTLRCSPRSGDLSVYWYQQSLDQGLQFLIQYYNGEERAKGNILERFSAQQFPDLHSELNLSSLELGDSALYFCASSRDVEGRQPQHFGDGTRLSIL.

The chain couples TRBV5-6 to TRBJ1-5; D not resolved. The germline CDR1 and CDR2 sequences are SGHDT and YYEEEE. The length of the CDR3 is 14 residues. V lost 4 bases, J lost 1 base, and 9 bases lay in between. This chain's CDR3 is CASSGRASNQPQHF. The CDR3, as DNA: TGTGCCAGCAGCGGGCGGGCCAGCAATCAGCCCCAGCATTTT.